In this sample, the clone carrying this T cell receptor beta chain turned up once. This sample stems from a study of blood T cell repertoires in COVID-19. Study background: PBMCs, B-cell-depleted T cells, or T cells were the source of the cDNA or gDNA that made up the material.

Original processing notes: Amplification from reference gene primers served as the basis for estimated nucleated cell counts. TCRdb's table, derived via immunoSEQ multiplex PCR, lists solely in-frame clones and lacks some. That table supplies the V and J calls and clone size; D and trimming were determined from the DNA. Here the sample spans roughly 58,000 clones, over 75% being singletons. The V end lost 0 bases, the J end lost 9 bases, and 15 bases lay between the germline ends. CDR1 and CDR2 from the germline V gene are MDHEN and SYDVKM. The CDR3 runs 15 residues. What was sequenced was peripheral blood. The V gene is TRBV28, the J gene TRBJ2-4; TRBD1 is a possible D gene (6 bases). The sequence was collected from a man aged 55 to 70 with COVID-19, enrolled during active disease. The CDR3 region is CASSLWGQGLVIQYF. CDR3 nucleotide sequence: TGTGCCAGCAGTTTATGGGGGCAGGGGTTAGTCATTCAGTACTTC.